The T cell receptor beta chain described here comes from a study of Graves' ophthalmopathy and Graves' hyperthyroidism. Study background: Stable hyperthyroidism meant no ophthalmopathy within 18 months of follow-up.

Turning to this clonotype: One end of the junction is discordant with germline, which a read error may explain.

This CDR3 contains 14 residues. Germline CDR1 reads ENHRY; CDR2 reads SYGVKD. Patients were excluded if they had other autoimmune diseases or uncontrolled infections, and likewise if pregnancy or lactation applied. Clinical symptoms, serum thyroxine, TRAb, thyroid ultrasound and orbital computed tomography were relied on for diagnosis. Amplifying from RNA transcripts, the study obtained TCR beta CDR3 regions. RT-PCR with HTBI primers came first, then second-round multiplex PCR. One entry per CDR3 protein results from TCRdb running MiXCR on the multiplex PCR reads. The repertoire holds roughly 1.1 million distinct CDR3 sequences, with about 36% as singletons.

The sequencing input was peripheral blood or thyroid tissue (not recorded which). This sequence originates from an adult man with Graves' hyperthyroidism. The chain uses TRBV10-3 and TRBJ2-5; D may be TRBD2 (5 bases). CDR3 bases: TGTGCCAGCAGTTTAGCGCACACTGGAGGGACCCAGTACTTC. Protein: CASSLAHTGGTQYF.